These 29 T cell receptor beta chains originate from one sample sequenced in a study of Graves' ophthalmopathy and Graves' hyperthyroidism. Amplified TCR beta CDR3 regions were obtained using RNA transcripts as template. After a first-round RT-PCR with HTBI primers, a second-round multiplex PCR was run. A single record per CDR3 protein comes from TCRdb applying MiXCR to the multiplex PCR reads. The sample contains over a million distinct CDR3 sequences, 36% of which appear only once. The sample consisted of peripheral blood or thyroid tissue (not recorded which). Every receptor here comes from an adult man with Graves' hyperthyroidism.

The chain carries TRBV25-1 and TRBJ2-5; D is unresolved. CDR1 is MGHDK and CDR2 is SYGVNS in the germline V gene. This CDR3 has 15 amino acids. V gave up 4 bases and J gave up 1 base, with 13 bases separating them. The CDR3 DNA is TGTGCCAGCAGTGGGACCCTGCAGAGCCAAGAGACCCAGTACTTC. Protein product: CASSGTLQSQETQYF.

CDR3 DNA sequence: TGCGCCAGCAGATCCGGCCAGGGGGTCGACTTCTATGGCTACACCTTC. It specifies CASRSGQGVDFYGYTF. The chain combines TRBV5-1 with TRBJ1-2; 7 positions agree with TRBD1. CDR1 is SGHRS and CDR2 is YFSETQ in the germline V gene. CDR3 length: 16 amino acids. V shed 5 bases and J 4 bases; nucleotides not matched to a gene: 14.

A word on this clonotype: Possible read error: a much larger clone is one base away. The chain employs TRBV20-1 and TRBJ2-7, with a possible D match to TRBD1 (6 bases). This CDR3 is built from 13 residues. CDR1 and CDR2 (germline): DFQATT, SNEGSKA (reference sequence). This chain's CDR3 is CSATDRMRHERYF. The CDR3 DNA follows: TGCAGTGCTACTGACAGGATGCGCCACGAGCGGTACTTC.

The genes are TRBV5-4 and TRBJ1-2, with a weak D call TRBD1 (6 bases). Trimming removed 0 bases from V and 7 bases from J, with 13 bases in between. This CDR3 has 14 residues. Germline CDR1 and CDR2: SGHNT and YYREEE (reference sequence). CDR3 in amino acids: CASSLGGLSSGYTF. The DNA for the CDR3 is TGTGCCAGCAGCTTGGGGGGGCTCTCTAGTGGCTACACCTTC.

A note on this clonotype: Being one base from a much bigger clone, this may be a read error. This rearrangement joins TRBV6-5 to TRBJ1-6, with a possible D match to TRBD1 (5 bases). The CDR3 consists of 15 residues. CDR1 is MNHEY and CDR2 is SVGAGI in the germline V gene. CDR3 in DNA: TGTGCCAGCAGTCAACGCCGGGACTCGGGTTCACCCCCCCACTTT. Its protein product is CASSQRRDSGSPPHF.

This clonotype was seen ten or more times. The chain combines TRBV24-1 with TRBJ1-1, with 7 bases that match TRBD1. The germline CDR1 and CDR2 sequences are KGHDR and SFDVKD. There are 14 residues in the CDR3. V dropped 4 bases and J dropped 5; count of bases not matched to a gene: 6. Here the CDR3 DNA reads TGTGCCACCAGTGAAGCAGGGGGGTTGACTGAAGCTTTCTTT. It yields the protein CATSEAGGLTEAFF.

This clonotype was seen ten or more times. The rearrangement uses TRBV19 and TRBJ1-5; D ambiguous. The germline V and J ends were trimmed by 3 bases and 6 bases, with 12 bases remaining between them. In germline, CDR1 is LNHDA, CDR2 SQIVND (reference sequence). This CDR3 contains 14 residues. The CDR3 protein is CASSIATEAQPQHF. DNA for the CDR3: TGTGCCAGTAGTATCGCAACAGAAGCTCAGCCCCAGCATTTT.

Concerning this clonotype itself: No conserved phenylalanine or tryptophan is present at the end of the CDR3, so a read error is the likely explanation. The gene calls are TRBV7-6 and TRBJ2-7; TRBD1 is a possible D gene (6 bases). The CDR3 covers 13 residues. Trimming took 5 bases from V and 1 from J, leaving 9 bases between them. The germline V gene encodes CDR1 SGHVS and CDR2 FNYEAQ. The CDR3: CASSPGTSYEQYL. In DNA form, the CDR3 reads TGTGCCAGCAGCCCTGGGACATCCTACGAGCAGTACCTC.

Regarding this clonotype: This may stem from a read error, because a much larger clone lies one nucleotide away. The chain uses TRBV12-3 or TRBV12-4 and TRBJ2-5; 7 bases match TRBD1. This CDR3 spans 13 amino acids. Unmatched junction bases numbered 8, after V lost 5 bases and J lost 8 bases. The CDR3 sequence is CASSRDSLDTQYF. CDR3 sequence (DNA): TGTGCCAGCAGTCGGGACAGCTTAGATACCCAGTACTTC.

This clonotype was seen many times. The chain carries TRBV7-6 and TRBJ2-7; maybe TRBD2 (5 bases). Trimming stripped 4 bases from V and 5 bases from J, with 12 bases between. Germline loops: CDR1 SGHVS, CDR2 FNYEAQ. The CDR3 covers 13 residues. The CDR3 loop reads CASSSKLGDEQYF. The CDR3 nucleotides read TGTGCCAGCAGCTCGAAACTAGGAGACGAGCAGTACTTC.

The V and J genes are TRBV20-1 and TRBJ1-2; D perhaps matches TRBD1 (5 bases). Trimming took off 4 bases at V and 5 bases at J, with 14 bases between the two ends. Germline CDR1 DFQATT, CDR2 SNEGSKA (reference sequence). The CDR3 contains 13 residues. In DNA, the CDR3 is TGCAGTGCTACGACCAGGGTTGCTTATGGCTACACCTTC. Translation gives CSATTRVAYGYTF.

This chain connects TRBV7-2 to TRBJ2-5; 9 bases line up with TRBD2. This CDR3 is built from 15 residues. CDR1 is SGHTA and CDR2 is FQGNSA in the germline V gene. The junction had 11 bases not matched to a gene; V was cut back by 7 bases and J by 5 bases. DNA of the CDR3: TGTGCCAGCACTTCGGGACTAGCCGGGAGGGAGACCCAGTACTTC. Translated, it gives CASTSGLAGRETQYF.

The V and J genes are TRBV12-3 or TRBV12-4 and TRBJ2-2; 8 positions agree with TRBD2. V shed 2 bases and J 4 bases; nucleotides not matched to a gene: 3. The length of the CDR3 is 15 residues. The CDR3 DNA sequence: TGTGCCAGCAGTTTACAAGCGGGAGTCACCGGGGAGCTGTTTTTT. This encodes CASSLQAGVTGELFF.

The chain uses TRBV5-5 and TRBJ1-2, with 10 bases lining up with TRBD1. Trimming at V came to 4 bases and at J to 2 bases, leaving 5 bases not matched to a gene. The CDR3 runs to 15 residues. Germline loops: CDR1 SGHKS, CDR2 YYEKEE (reference sequence). CDR3 sequence reads: CASSDGQGENYGYTF. The CDR3 nucleotides are TGTGCCAGCAGCGACGGACAGGGGGAAAACTATGGCTACACCTTC.

The CDR3 region is CASSSPRVSGNTIYF. CDR3 bases: TGTGCCAGCAGTTCCCCCAGGGTCTCTGGAAACACCATATATTTT. V and J are TRBV6-5 and TRBJ1-3, with D tentatively TRBD1 (5 bases). V was cut by 4 bases and J by 0 bases, with 10 bases left in between. There are 15 residues in the CDR3. CDR1 and CDR2 (germline): MNHEY, SVGAGI.

This clonotype has a handful of counts. This sequence joins TRBV11-3 and TRBJ1-1; TRBD1 matches 7 bases. The CDR3 has 12 amino acids. The ends lost 9 bases at V and 5 bases at J; junction bases unmatched: 6. Per germline, CDR1 SGHNT and CDR2 YENEEA. CDR3: CASRGLGTEAFF. The CDR3, as DNA: TGTGCCAGTAGGGGGCTTGGGACTGAAGCTTTCTTT.

This clonotype was counted many times. The chain couples TRBV19 to TRBJ1-1; no clear D gene. V was cut by 5 bases and J by 8 bases, with 15 bases left in between. The CDR3 loop spans 13 amino acids. Germline CDR1 reads LNHDA; CDR2 reads SQIVND (reference sequence). CDR3 in DNA: TGTGCCAGTAGTGTAGGACCCCGAAGCGAAGCTTTCTTT. This gives the protein CASSVGPRSEAFF.

Note on this clonotype: Lacking the conserved final phenylalanine or tryptophan, this CDR3 likely reflects a read error. The genes are TRBV2 and TRBJ2-7, with TRBD2 identical over 11 bases. The ends lost 6 bases at V and 4 bases at J; junction bases unmatched: 14. Germline CDR1 SNHLY, CDR2 FYNNEI. The CDR3 loop spans 17 amino acids. The CDR3 protein is CASSSQTPTSGVYEQYL. CDR3 DNA: TGTGCCAGCAGCTCCCAAACCCCGACTAGCGGGGTGTACGAGCAGTACCTC.

This clonotype occurred many times. The chain carries TRBV15 and TRBJ2-2; no definite D call. Per the germline V gene, CDR1 is LNHNV and CDR2 is YYDKDF (reference sequence). The CDR3 consists of 12 residues. With 4 bases removed from V and 8 bases from J, the gap between germline ends came to 8 bases. DNA for the CDR3: TGTGCCACCAGCACCCCGGTGGGGGAGCTGTTTTTT. Translation: CATSTPVGELFF.

This clonotype was seen repeatedly, ten times or more. This chain connects TRBV6-5 to TRBJ2-7, with 7 bases fitting TRBD2. Germline V lookup: CDR1 MNHEY, CDR2 SVGAGI. With V trimmed by 6 bases and J by 7 bases, 12 bases remained unmatched. The CDR3 consists of 14 residues. This chain's CDR3 is CASSRGLGSSEQYF. In nucleotides, the CDR3 is TGTGCCAGCAGCCGAGGACTAGGATCGTCGGAGCAGTACTTC.

With regard to this clonotype: One base away lies a much larger clone, so this may be a sequencing read error. CDR3 amino acids: CASKLDRGTEAFF. The CDR3 coding sequence is TGCGCCAGCAAACTAGACAGGGGAACTGAAGCTTTCTTT. The chain recombines TRBV5-1 with TRBJ1-1; TRBD1 matches at 8 bases. V lost 6 bases to trimming and J lost 5 bases; unmatched junction nucleotides: 6. CDR1 is SGHRS and CDR2 is YFSETQ in the germline V gene. The CDR3 has 13 amino acids.

This clonotype occurred once. Mismatch with germline at one junction end may stem from a read error. The rearrangement joins TRBV15 to TRBJ2-5; D ambiguous. CDR3 length: 12 residues. In germline, CDR1 is LNHNV, CDR2 YYDKDF (reference sequence). CDR3 protein: CAASRRVGTQYF. The CDR3 DNA sequence: TGTGCCGCCAGCAGACGGGTCGGGACCCAGTACTTC.

This clonotype was counted many times. The chain combines TRBV7-9 with TRBJ2-7; TRBD1 might be the D (5 bases). The CDR3 totals 12 residues. Deletions cut 5 bases from V and 5 bases from J, with 10 bases between. Looked up from germline, CDR1 is SEHNR and CDR2 is FQNEAQ (reference sequence). CDR3 sequence reads: CASSLDIHEQYF. The CDR3 DNA reads as TGTGCCAGCAGCCTGGACATCCACGAGCAGTACTTC.

The table lists this clonotype with a count of one. The rearrangement uses TRBV15 and TRBJ2-7; 7 positions agree with TRBD1. The CDR3 totals 14 residues. Germline V gene data show CDR1 as LNHNV and CDR2 as YYDKDF (reference sequence). Trimming cost V 5 bases and J 4 bases; bases outside gene matches: 8. The chain's CDR3 is CATSQGVRVYEQYF. The CDR3 DNA is TGTGCCACCAGCCAGGGGGTCAGGGTTTACGAGCAGTACTTC.

CDR3 protein: CASSISRSGVHGYTF. The CDR3 bases are TGTGCCAGCAGCATCTCAAGGTCAGGGGTACATGGCTACACCTTC. The genes are TRBV7-9 and TRBJ1-2, with D perhaps matching TRBD1 (6 bases). V was trimmed by 5 bases and J by 6 bases, leaving 19 bases between them. Germline CDR1 reads SEHNR; CDR2 reads FQNEAQ (reference sequence). This CDR3 has 15 residues.

This clonotype was counted between two and nine times. V is TRBV19 and J is TRBJ2-2; D remains ambiguous. V was trimmed by 1 base and J by 7 bases, leaving 7 bases between them. The V gene's germline CDR1 is LNHDA and CDR2 SQIVND (reference sequence). The CDR3 loop spans 13 amino acids. The CDR3 DNA follows: TGTGCCAGTAGTATAGGTGGCTACGGGGAGCTGTTTTTT. Its protein is CASSIGGYGELFF. Full variable domain (outside the CDR3, taken from reference TRBV19 and TRBJ2-2): DGGITQSPKYLFRKEGQNVTLSCEQNLNHDAMYWYRQDPGQGLRLIYYSQIVNDFQKGDIAEGYSVSREKKESFPLTVTSAQKNPTAFYLCASSIGGYGELFFGEGSRLTVL.

The V call is TRBV7-9, the J call TRBJ1-6; no clear D gene. Germline V gene sequence: CDR1 SEHNR, CDR2 FQNEAQ (reference sequence). V was trimmed by 5 bases and J by 1 base, leaving 18 bases between them. The CDR3 is made up of 18 amino acids. The CDR3 DNA is TGTGCCAGCAGCCCGAGGGCACAACTCAAGTCCTATAATTCACCCCTCCACTTT. This codes for CASSPRAQLKSYNSPLHF.

A few counts support this clonotype. Since a much larger clone is just one base distant, this may be a read error. The rearrangement links TRBV15 to TRBJ2-7; 8 nucleotides align to TRBD1. The CDR3 covers 15 residues. The germline V gene has CDR1 LNHNV and CDR2 YYDKDF (reference sequence). CDR3 nucleotides: TGTGCCGCCAGCCCAGGGACAGGTCAGTACTACGAGCAGTACTTC. This codes for CAASPGTGQYYEQYF.

The V and J genes are TRBV5-1 and TRBJ1-5, with D maybe TRBD1 (5 bases). Trimming stripped 0 bases from V and 9 bases from J, with 13 bases between. Germline assignment: CDR1 SGHRS and CDR2 YFSETQ. The CDR3 covers 14 residues. As DNA, the CDR3 is TGCGCCAGCAGCTTGGGCAATCCAGGGTCGCCCCAGCATTTT. It translates to CASSLGNPGSPQHF.